This T cell receptor (beta chain) originates from a study of cytomegalovirus exposure and HLA in healthy donors. The CDR3 has 14 amino acids. The J segment lost 6 bases and the V segment lost 2 bases, leaving 4 bases of the junction unmatched. Germline lookup yields CDR1 MNHEY and CDR2 SVGAGI. The PCR used 60 Vbeta and 13 Jbeta primers. Assay: immunoSEQ multiplex PCR; the TCRdb copy retains only in-frame clones and omits some. The table records under 200,000 clones, around 75% of them present only once. This clone was detected a few times. Sequences were obtained from PBMCs. The receptor comes from a woman aged 45-65 years in good health and CMV-seropositive. J is TRBJ1-5 and V is TRBV6-5; 7 bases map to TRBD1. The CDR3 nucleotides are TGTGCCAGCAGTTACAAGACAGGGAGTCAGCCCCAGCATTTT. Encoded protein: CASSYKTGSQPQHF.